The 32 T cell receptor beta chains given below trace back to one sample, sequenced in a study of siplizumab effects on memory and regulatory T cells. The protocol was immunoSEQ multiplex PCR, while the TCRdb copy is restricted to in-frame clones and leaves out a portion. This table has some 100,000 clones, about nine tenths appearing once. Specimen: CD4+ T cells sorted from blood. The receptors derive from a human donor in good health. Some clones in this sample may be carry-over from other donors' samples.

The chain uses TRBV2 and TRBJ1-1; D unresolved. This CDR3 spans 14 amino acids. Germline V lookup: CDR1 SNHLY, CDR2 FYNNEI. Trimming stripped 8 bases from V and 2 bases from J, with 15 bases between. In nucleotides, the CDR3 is TGTGCCAGCTACGTATCGGTTACTAACACTGAAGCTTTCTTT. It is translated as CASYVSVTNTEAFF.

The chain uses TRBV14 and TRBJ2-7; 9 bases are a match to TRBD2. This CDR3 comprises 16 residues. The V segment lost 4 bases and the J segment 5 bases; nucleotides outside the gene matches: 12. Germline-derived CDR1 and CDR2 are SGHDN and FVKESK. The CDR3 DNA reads TGTGCCAGCAGCCTCCTGCTGACCGGGACTAGCCACGAGCAGTACTTC. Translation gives CASSLLLTGTSHEQYF.

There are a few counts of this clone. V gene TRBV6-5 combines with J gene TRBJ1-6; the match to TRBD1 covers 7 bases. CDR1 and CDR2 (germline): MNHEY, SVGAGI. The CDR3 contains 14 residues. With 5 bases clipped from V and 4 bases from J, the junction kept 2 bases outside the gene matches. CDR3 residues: CASSMGQYNSPLHF. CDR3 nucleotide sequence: TGTGCCAGCAGTATGGGACAGTATAATTCACCCCTCCACTTT.

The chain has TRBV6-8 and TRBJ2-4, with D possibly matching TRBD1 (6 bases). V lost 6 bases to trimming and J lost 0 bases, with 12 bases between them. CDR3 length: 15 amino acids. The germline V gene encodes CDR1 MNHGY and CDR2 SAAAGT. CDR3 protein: CASRRDNLAKNIQYF. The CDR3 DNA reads TGTGCCAGCAGGAGGGACAATCTAGCCAAAAACATTCAGTACTTC.

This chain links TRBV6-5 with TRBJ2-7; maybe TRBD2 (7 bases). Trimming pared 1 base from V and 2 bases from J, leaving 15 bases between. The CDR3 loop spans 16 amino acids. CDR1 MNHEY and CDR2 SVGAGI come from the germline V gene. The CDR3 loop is CASSYFTGGATYEQYF. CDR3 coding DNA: TGTGCCAGCAGTTACTTCACGGGGGGCGCCACCTACGAGCAGTACTTC.

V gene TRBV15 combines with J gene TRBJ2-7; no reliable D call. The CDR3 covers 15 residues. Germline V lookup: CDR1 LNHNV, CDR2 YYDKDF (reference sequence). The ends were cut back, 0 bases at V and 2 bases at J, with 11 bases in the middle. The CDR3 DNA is TGTGCCACCAGCAGAGATCTTAGTTTGGCCTACGAGCAGTACTTC. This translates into CATSRDLSLAYEQYF. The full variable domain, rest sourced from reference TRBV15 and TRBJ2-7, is DAMVIQNPRYQVTQFGKPVTLSCSQTLNHNVMYWYQQKSSQAPKLLFHYYDKDFNNEADTPDNFQSRRPNTSFCFLDIRSPGLGDTAMYLCATSRDLSLAYEQYFGPGTRLTVT.

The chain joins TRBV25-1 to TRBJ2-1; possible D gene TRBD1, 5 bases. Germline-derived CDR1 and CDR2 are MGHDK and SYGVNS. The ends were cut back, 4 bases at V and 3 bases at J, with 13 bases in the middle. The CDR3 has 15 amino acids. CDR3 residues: CASSGLRQGYNEQFF. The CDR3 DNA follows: TGTGCCAGCAGTGGGCTTAGGCAGGGCTACAATGAGCAGTTCTTC.

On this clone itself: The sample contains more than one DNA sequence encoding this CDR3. The CDR3 nucleotides read TGTGCCAGTAGTATAGGGGCGGCGACTAGCACAGATACGCAGTATTTT. Protein: CASSIGAATSTDTQYF. The rearrangement links TRBV19 to TRBJ2-3; D not resolved. CDR3 length: 16 residues. V dropped 1 base and J dropped 0 bases, with 11 bases sitting between them. Germline-derived CDR1 and CDR2 are LNHDA and SQIVND (reference sequence).

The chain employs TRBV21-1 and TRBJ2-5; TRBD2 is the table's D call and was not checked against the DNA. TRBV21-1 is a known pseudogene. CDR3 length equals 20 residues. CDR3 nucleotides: TGTGCCAGCAGCGGGACGGGACTAGCGGGAGTCCTAACCTGGAGAGAGACCCAGTACTTC. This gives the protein CASSGTGLAGVLTWRETQYF.

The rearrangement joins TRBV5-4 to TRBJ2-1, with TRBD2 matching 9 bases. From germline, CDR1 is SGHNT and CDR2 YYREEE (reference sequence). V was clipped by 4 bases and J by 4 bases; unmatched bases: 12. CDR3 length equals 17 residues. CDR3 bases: TGTGCCAGCAGCGCGTTGGGCCTAGCGGGACGTTACAATGAGCAGTTCTTC. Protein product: CASSALGLAGRYNEQFF.

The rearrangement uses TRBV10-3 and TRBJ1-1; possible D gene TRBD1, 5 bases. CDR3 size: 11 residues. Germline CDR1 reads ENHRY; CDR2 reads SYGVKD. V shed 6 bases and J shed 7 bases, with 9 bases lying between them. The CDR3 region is CAIRETDEAFF. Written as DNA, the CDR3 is TGTGCCATCAGGGAGACAGATGAAGCTTTCTTT.

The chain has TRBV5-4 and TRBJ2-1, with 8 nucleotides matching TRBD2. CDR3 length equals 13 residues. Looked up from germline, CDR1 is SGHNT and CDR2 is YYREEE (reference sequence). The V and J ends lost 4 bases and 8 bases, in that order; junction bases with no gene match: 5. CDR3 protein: CASSPGLGDEQFF. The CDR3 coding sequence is TGTGCCAGCAGCCCGGGACTAGGGGATGAGCAGTTCTTC. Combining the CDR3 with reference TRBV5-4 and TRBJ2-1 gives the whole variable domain ETGVTQSPTHLIKTRGQQVTLRCSSQSGHNTVSWYQQALGQGPQFIFQYYREEENGRGNFPPRFSGLQFPNYSSELNVNALELDDSALYLCASSPGLGDEQFFGPGTRLTVL.

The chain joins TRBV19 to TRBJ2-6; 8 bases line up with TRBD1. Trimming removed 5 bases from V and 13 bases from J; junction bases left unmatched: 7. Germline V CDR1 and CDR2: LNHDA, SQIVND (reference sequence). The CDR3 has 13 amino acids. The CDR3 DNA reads TGTGCCAGTAGTCCACGGACAGGGTCGGTCCTGACTTTC. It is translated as CASSPRTGSVLTF.

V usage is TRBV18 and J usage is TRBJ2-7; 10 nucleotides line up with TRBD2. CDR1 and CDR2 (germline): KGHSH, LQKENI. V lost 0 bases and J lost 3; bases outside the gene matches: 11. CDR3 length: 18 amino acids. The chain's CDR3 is CASSPPITSGIHFYEQYF. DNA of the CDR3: TGTGCCAGCTCACCACCGATCACTAGCGGGATTCATTTCTACGAGCAGTACTTC.

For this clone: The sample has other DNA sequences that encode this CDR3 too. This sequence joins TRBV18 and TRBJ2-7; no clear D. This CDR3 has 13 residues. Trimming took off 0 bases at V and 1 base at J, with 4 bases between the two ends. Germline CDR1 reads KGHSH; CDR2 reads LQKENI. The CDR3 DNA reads TGTGCCAGCTCACCACCAGGTTCCTACGAGCAGTACTTC. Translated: CASSPPGSYEQYF.

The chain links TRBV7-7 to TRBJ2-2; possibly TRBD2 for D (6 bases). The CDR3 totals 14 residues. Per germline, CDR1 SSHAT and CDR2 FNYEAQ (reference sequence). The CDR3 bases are TGTACTAGCAGCTTAGGGCAGAACACCGGGGAGCTGTTTTTT. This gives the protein CTSSLGQNTGELFF.

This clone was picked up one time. CDR3 coding DNA: TGTGCCAGCTCACCTTATGACAGGGCAAAAGAGACCCAGTACTTC. Translated, it gives CASSPYDRAKETQYF. This sequence joins TRBV18 and TRBJ2-5; 7 bases align to TRBD1. Trimming cost V 3 bases and J 3 bases; bases outside gene matches: 7. The CDR3 totals 15 residues. Germline lookup yields CDR1 KGHSH and CDR2 LQKENI.

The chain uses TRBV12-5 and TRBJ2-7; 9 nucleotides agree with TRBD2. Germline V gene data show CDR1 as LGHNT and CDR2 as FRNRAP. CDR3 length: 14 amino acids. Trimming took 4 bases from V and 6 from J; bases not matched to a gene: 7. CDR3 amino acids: CASGSSGRSVEQYF. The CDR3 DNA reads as TGTGCTAGTGGTTCAAGCGGGAGGTCTGTCGAGCAGTACTTC.

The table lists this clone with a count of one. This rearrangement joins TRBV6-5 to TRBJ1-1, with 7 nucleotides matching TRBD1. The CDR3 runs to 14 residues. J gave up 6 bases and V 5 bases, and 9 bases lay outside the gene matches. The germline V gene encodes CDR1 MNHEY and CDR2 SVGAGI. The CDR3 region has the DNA TGTGCCAGCAGTCGAACCACAGGGGTGGCTGAAGCTTTCTTT. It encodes CASSRTTGVAEAFF.

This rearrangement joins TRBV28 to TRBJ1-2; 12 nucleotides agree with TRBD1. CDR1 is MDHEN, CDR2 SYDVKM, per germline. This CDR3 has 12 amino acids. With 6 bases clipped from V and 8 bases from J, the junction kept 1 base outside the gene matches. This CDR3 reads CASRGTGGGYTF. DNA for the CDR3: TGTGCCAGCAGAGGGACAGGGGGCGGCTACACCTTC.

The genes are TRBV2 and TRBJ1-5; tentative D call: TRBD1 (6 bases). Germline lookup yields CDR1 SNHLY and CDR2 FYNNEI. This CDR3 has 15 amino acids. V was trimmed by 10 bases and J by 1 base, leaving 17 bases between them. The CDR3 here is CATLRDIGSNQPQHF. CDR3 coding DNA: TGTGCCACACTCCGGGACATCGGGAGCAATCAGCCCCAGCATTTT.

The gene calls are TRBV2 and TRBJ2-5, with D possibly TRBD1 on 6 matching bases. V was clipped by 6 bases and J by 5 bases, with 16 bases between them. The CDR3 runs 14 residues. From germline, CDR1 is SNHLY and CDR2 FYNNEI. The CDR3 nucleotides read TGTGCCAGCAGAGAGACAGGCCTGCGGGAGACCCAGTACTTC. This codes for CASRETGLRETQYF.

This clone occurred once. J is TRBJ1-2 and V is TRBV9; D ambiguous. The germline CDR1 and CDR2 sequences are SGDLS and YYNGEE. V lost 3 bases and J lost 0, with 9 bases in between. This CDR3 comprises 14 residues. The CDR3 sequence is CASSAHLPNYGYTF. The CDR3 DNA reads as TGTGCCAGCAGCGCACACCTCCCTAACTATGGCTACACCTTC. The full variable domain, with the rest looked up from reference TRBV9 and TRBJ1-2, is DSGVTQTPKHLITATGQRVTLRCSPRSGDLSVYWYQQSLDQGLQFLIQYYNGEERAKGNILERFSAQQFPDLHSELNLSSLELGDSALYFCASSAHLPNYGYTFGSGTRLTVV.

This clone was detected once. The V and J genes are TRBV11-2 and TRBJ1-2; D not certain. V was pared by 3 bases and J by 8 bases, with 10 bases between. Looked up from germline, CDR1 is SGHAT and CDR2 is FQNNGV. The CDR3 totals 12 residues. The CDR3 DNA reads TGTGCCAGCAGCTTCGGGTCGGGAGGCTACACCTTC. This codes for CASSFGSGGYTF.

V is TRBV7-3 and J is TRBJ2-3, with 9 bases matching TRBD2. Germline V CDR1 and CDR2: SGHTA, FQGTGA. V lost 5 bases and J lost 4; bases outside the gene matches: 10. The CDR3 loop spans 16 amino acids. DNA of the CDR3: TGTGCCAGCAGCATAATTGGCGGGAGGGCCTCAGATACGCAGTATTTT. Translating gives CASSIIGGRASDTQYF. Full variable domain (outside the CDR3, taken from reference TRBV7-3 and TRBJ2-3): GAGVSQTPSNKVTEKGKYVELRCDPISGHTALYWYRQSLGQGPEFLIYFQGTGAADDSGLPNDRFFAVRPEGSVSTLKIQRTERGDSAVYLCASSIIGGRASDTQYFGPGTRLTVL.

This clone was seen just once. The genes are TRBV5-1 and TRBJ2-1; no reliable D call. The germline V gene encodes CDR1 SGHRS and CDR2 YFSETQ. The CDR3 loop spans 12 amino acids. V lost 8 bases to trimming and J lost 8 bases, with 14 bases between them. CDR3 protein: CASTGNGYEQFF. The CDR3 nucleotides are TGCGCCAGTACGGGTAACGGCTATGAGCAGTTCTTC.

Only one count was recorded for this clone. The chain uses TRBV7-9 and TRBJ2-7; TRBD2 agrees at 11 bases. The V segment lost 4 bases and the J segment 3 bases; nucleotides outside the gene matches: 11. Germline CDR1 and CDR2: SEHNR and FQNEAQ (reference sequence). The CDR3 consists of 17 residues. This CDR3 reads CASSSGLADTRGYEQYF. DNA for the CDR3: TGTGCCAGCAGCTCGGGACTAGCGGACACACGGGGCTACGAGCAGTACTTC.

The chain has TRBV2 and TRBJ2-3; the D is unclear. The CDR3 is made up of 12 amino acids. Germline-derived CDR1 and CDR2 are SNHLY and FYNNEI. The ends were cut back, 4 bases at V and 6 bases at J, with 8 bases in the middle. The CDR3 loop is CASSVIGDTQYF. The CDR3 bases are TGTGCCAGCAGTGTTATCGGGGATACGCAGTATTTT.

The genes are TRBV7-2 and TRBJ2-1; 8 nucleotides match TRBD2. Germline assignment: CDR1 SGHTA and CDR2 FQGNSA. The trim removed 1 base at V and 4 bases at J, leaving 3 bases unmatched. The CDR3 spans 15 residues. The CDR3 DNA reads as TGTGCCAGCAGCTTAGATATAGCGGGGTACAATGAGCAGTTCTTC. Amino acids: CASSLDIAGYNEQFF.

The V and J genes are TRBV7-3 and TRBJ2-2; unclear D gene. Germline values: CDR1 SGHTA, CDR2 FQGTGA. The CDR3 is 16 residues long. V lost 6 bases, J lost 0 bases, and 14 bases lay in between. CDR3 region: CASSLGPSANTGELFF. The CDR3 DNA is TGTGCCAGCAGTTTAGGACCCTCCGCGAACACCGGGGAGCTGTTTTTT.

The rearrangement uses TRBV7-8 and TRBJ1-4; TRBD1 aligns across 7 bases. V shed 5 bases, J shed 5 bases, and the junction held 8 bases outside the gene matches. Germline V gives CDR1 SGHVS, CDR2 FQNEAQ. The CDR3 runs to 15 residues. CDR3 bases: TGTGCCAGCAGCCCCCGGACAGGATACAATGAAAAACTGTTTTTT. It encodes CASSPRTGYNEKLFF.

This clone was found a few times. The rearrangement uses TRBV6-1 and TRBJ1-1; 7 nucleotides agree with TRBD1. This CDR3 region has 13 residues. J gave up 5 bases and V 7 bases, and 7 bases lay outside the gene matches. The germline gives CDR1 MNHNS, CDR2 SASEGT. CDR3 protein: CASTLQGWTEAFF. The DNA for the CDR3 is TGTGCCAGCACCCTACAGGGGTGGACTGAAGCTTTCTTT.